The T cell receptor (beta chain) described here comes from a study of blood T cell repertoires in COVID-19. Overall study context: Sample material is recorded as cDNA or gDNA derived from T cells, B-cell-depleted T cells, or PBMCs.

Seattle participants joined during active infection and were tracked over time. J lost 5 bases, V lost 8 bases, and 5 bases had no gene match. CDR3 length: 14 amino acids. Germline CDR1 is SGHTA and CDR2 is FQGNSA. The table came from immunoSEQ multiplex PCR; TCRdb's copy has only in-frame clones and leaves some out. Among roughly 150,000 clones listed, 70% to 90% were seen once. The material sequenced was peripheral blood. The chain couples TRBV7-2 to TRBJ2-1; 11 bases align to TRBD2. This TCR was recovered from a woman of 80 years or more with COVID-19, enrolled during active disease. This CDR3 reads CASQGLAANNEQFF. The DNA of the CDR3 is TGTGCCAGCCAGGGACTAGCGGCCAACAATGAGCAGTTCTTC.